This passage covers 16 T cell receptor beta chains from one sample sequenced in a study of blood T cell repertoires in COVID-19. The assay was immunoSEQ multiplex PCR, and TCRdb's table has in-frame clones only and misses some. The sample holds about 360,000 clones, roughly 90% seen once. The sample taken for sequencing was peripheral blood. The receptors here all came from a woman in her sixties or seventies with COVID-19, enrolled during active disease.

This sequence joins TRBV30 and TRBJ1-5; 8 bases align to TRBD1. Germline lookup yields CDR1 GTSNPN and CDR2 SVGIG (reference sequence). J lost 7 bases, V lost 0 bases, and 5 bases had no gene match. CDR3 size: 14 residues. CDR3 nucleotide sequence: TGTGCCTGGAGTGTACTGACAGGGGCCCAGCCCCAGCATTTT. Translating it yields CAWSVLTGAQPQHF.

This clone appeared a few times. The DNA for the CDR3 is TGTGCCAGCAGCAGTCGGGCCGGGGAGCTGTTTTTT. The encoded protein is CASSSRAGELFF. V usage is TRBV6-6 and J usage is TRBJ2-2, with no clear D. The CDR3 runs to 12 residues. Between the trimmed V and J ends, which lost 6 bases and 6 bases, there was a span of 8 bases. Germline V gene lookup returns CDR1 MNHNY and CDR2 SVGAGI (reference sequence).

The chain links TRBV10-1 to TRBJ2-3; possible D gene TRBD1, 6 bases. Germline assignment: CDR1 WNHNN and CDR2 SYGVQD (reference sequence). V lost 4 bases, J lost 4 bases, and 24 bases lay in between. The CDR3 spans 18 residues. The CDR3 DNA sequence: TGCGCCAGCAGTGCGCGGCAGGGGACGAACGGGGTGCCAGATACGCAGTATTTT. Translated: CASSARQGTNGVPDTQYF.

This clone was seen just once. The chain has TRBV29-1 and TRBJ2-1; 14 nucleotides line up with TRBD2. This CDR3 contains 12 residues. Losses at the gene ends were 8 bases for V and 9 bases for J; bases not matched to a gene: 3. Germline values: CDR1 SQVTM, CDR2 ANQGSEA. The CDR3, as DNA: TGCAGCTCCGGGACTAGCGGGGGTGAGCAGTTCTTC. It codes for CSSGTSGGEQFF.

The rearrangement joins TRBV30 to TRBJ1-2; 7 nucleotides match TRBD1. CDR1 and CDR2 (germline): GTSNPN, SVGIG (reference sequence). The CDR3 is 14 residues long. The ends lost 1 base at V and 6 bases at J; junction bases unmatched: 8. CDR3: CAWSEGRGANGYTF. CDR3 in DNA: TGTGCCTGGAGTGAGGGCAGGGGGGCGAATGGCTACACCTTC.

The chain employs TRBV7-8 and TRBJ2-2, with 7 bases that match TRBD1. Germline V gene data show CDR1 as SGHVS and CDR2 as FQNEAQ. V trimming: 4 bases; J trimming: 6 bases; junction bases outside the gene matches: 14. The CDR3 consists of 17 residues. CDR3 nucleotides: TGTGCCAGCAGCTCGGGACAGTCCGCTGGGCGCCCCGGGGAGCTGTTTTTT. It codes for CASSSGQSAGRPGELFF.

This clone was picked up a small number of times. CDR3 in DNA: TGCGCCAGCAGCTTGGAGGGGACAGGGATTCAGCCCCAGCATTTT. Residues: CASSLEGTGIQPQHF. This chain uses TRBV5-1 with TRBJ1-5; 9 bases are a match to TRBD1. The CDR3 is 15 residues long. Germline V gene data show CDR1 as SGHRS and CDR2 as YFSETQ. V was clipped by 0 bases and J by 6 bases; unmatched bases: 4.

Here the CDR3 DNA reads TGTGCCACCAGCAGGGACCCAACTAGACCCGAGCAGTACTTC. Its protein is CATSRDPTRPEQYF. The J gene is TRBJ2-7, the V gene TRBV15; D is possibly TRBD2 (5 bases). V gave up 3 bases and J gave up 6 bases, with 15 bases separating them. The CDR3 extends over 14 amino acids. Germline V gene lookup returns CDR1 LNHNV and CDR2 YYDKDF (reference sequence).

The rearrangement links TRBV6-5 to TRBJ1-1; 7 nucleotides align to TRBD1. J gave up 4 bases and V 1 base, and 6 bases lay outside the gene matches. The CDR3 is made up of 15 amino acids. Germline CDR1 is MNHEY and CDR2 is SVGAGI. CDR3 coding DNA: TGTGCCAGCAGTTACTTTGGGCAGGGGGGCACTGAAGCTTTCTTT. It yields the protein CASSYFGQGGTEAFF.

The rearrangement joins TRBV5-1 to TRBJ2-7; 7 positions agree with TRBD2. CDR3 length: 14 residues. Germline V gives CDR1 SGHRS, CDR2 YFSETQ. J lost 7 bases, V lost 0 bases, and 7 bases had no gene match. CDR3: CASSLGTGGVEQYF. CDR3 sequence (DNA): TGCGCCAGCAGCTTGGGCACGGGGGGTGTAGAGCAGTACTTC.

This clone was counted once. V is TRBV6-2 or TRBV6-3 and J is TRBJ1-1; TRBD1 aligns across 10 bases. Germline V gene sequence: CDR1 MNHEY, CDR2 SVGEGT. V trimming: 5 bases; J trimming: 1 base; junction bases outside the gene matches: 4. This CDR3 contains 15 residues. CDR3 sequence reads: CASSRGQGGNTEAFF. The CDR3 nucleotides read TGTGCCAGCAGTCGAGGACAGGGGGGGAACACTGAAGCTTTCTTT.

This clone was detected once. V gene TRBV21-1 combines with J gene TRBJ2-1; the table gives TRBD2 as D, unverified against the DNA. TRBV21-1 is a pseudogene. This CDR3 is 19 amino acids long. The CDR3 loop reads CASSKALLAGGRKYNEQFF. The CDR3 bases are TGTGCCAGCAGCAAAGCGCTCCTAGCGGGGGGCCGTAAATACAATGAGCAGTTCTTC.

In its sample, this clone was seen once. The chain joins TRBV7-2 to TRBJ2-4; 9 nucleotides align to TRBD1. Germline loops: CDR1 SGHTA, CDR2 FQGNSA. Germline trimming cut 5 bases from V and 6 bases from J; bases unmatched to any gene: 5. The CDR3 consists of 14 residues. CDR3 DNA sequence: TGTGCCAGCAGCACCGGGACAGGGAGAAACATTCAGTACTTC. This gives the protein CASSTGTGRNIQYF.

The chain couples TRBV5-1 to TRBJ2-4, with 12 bases lining up with TRBD2. This CDR3 contains 17 residues. Germline trimming cut 2 bases from V and 12 bases from J; bases unmatched to any gene: 15. Germline-derived CDR1 and CDR2 are SGHRS and YFSETQ. The CDR3 nucleotides are TGCGCCAGCAGCTTTTCACTAGCGGGGGGCCTGGACCATGATCAGTACTTC. Protein sequence: CASSFSLAGGLDHDQYF.

The rearrangement joins TRBV27 to TRBJ1-2, with a weak D call TRBD1 (6 bases). V lost 7 bases and J lost 8, with 20 bases in between. CDR1 and CDR2 (germline): MNHEY, SMNVEV (reference sequence). The CDR3 extends over 14 amino acids. Here the CDR3 DNA reads TGTGCCAGCAAGGCCGGGACACGGGCCCGGGGCTACACCTTC. Amino acids: CASKAGTRARGYTF.

The V gene is TRBV28, the J gene TRBJ1-5, with D unresolved. The CDR3 extends over 11 amino acids. V was clipped by 10 bases and J by 7 bases, with 11 bases between them. Germline V CDR1 and CDR2: MDHEN, SYDVKM. CDR3 amino acids: CATDLRQPQHF. In DNA, the CDR3 is TGTGCCACCGACTTGCGGCAGCCCCAGCATTTT.